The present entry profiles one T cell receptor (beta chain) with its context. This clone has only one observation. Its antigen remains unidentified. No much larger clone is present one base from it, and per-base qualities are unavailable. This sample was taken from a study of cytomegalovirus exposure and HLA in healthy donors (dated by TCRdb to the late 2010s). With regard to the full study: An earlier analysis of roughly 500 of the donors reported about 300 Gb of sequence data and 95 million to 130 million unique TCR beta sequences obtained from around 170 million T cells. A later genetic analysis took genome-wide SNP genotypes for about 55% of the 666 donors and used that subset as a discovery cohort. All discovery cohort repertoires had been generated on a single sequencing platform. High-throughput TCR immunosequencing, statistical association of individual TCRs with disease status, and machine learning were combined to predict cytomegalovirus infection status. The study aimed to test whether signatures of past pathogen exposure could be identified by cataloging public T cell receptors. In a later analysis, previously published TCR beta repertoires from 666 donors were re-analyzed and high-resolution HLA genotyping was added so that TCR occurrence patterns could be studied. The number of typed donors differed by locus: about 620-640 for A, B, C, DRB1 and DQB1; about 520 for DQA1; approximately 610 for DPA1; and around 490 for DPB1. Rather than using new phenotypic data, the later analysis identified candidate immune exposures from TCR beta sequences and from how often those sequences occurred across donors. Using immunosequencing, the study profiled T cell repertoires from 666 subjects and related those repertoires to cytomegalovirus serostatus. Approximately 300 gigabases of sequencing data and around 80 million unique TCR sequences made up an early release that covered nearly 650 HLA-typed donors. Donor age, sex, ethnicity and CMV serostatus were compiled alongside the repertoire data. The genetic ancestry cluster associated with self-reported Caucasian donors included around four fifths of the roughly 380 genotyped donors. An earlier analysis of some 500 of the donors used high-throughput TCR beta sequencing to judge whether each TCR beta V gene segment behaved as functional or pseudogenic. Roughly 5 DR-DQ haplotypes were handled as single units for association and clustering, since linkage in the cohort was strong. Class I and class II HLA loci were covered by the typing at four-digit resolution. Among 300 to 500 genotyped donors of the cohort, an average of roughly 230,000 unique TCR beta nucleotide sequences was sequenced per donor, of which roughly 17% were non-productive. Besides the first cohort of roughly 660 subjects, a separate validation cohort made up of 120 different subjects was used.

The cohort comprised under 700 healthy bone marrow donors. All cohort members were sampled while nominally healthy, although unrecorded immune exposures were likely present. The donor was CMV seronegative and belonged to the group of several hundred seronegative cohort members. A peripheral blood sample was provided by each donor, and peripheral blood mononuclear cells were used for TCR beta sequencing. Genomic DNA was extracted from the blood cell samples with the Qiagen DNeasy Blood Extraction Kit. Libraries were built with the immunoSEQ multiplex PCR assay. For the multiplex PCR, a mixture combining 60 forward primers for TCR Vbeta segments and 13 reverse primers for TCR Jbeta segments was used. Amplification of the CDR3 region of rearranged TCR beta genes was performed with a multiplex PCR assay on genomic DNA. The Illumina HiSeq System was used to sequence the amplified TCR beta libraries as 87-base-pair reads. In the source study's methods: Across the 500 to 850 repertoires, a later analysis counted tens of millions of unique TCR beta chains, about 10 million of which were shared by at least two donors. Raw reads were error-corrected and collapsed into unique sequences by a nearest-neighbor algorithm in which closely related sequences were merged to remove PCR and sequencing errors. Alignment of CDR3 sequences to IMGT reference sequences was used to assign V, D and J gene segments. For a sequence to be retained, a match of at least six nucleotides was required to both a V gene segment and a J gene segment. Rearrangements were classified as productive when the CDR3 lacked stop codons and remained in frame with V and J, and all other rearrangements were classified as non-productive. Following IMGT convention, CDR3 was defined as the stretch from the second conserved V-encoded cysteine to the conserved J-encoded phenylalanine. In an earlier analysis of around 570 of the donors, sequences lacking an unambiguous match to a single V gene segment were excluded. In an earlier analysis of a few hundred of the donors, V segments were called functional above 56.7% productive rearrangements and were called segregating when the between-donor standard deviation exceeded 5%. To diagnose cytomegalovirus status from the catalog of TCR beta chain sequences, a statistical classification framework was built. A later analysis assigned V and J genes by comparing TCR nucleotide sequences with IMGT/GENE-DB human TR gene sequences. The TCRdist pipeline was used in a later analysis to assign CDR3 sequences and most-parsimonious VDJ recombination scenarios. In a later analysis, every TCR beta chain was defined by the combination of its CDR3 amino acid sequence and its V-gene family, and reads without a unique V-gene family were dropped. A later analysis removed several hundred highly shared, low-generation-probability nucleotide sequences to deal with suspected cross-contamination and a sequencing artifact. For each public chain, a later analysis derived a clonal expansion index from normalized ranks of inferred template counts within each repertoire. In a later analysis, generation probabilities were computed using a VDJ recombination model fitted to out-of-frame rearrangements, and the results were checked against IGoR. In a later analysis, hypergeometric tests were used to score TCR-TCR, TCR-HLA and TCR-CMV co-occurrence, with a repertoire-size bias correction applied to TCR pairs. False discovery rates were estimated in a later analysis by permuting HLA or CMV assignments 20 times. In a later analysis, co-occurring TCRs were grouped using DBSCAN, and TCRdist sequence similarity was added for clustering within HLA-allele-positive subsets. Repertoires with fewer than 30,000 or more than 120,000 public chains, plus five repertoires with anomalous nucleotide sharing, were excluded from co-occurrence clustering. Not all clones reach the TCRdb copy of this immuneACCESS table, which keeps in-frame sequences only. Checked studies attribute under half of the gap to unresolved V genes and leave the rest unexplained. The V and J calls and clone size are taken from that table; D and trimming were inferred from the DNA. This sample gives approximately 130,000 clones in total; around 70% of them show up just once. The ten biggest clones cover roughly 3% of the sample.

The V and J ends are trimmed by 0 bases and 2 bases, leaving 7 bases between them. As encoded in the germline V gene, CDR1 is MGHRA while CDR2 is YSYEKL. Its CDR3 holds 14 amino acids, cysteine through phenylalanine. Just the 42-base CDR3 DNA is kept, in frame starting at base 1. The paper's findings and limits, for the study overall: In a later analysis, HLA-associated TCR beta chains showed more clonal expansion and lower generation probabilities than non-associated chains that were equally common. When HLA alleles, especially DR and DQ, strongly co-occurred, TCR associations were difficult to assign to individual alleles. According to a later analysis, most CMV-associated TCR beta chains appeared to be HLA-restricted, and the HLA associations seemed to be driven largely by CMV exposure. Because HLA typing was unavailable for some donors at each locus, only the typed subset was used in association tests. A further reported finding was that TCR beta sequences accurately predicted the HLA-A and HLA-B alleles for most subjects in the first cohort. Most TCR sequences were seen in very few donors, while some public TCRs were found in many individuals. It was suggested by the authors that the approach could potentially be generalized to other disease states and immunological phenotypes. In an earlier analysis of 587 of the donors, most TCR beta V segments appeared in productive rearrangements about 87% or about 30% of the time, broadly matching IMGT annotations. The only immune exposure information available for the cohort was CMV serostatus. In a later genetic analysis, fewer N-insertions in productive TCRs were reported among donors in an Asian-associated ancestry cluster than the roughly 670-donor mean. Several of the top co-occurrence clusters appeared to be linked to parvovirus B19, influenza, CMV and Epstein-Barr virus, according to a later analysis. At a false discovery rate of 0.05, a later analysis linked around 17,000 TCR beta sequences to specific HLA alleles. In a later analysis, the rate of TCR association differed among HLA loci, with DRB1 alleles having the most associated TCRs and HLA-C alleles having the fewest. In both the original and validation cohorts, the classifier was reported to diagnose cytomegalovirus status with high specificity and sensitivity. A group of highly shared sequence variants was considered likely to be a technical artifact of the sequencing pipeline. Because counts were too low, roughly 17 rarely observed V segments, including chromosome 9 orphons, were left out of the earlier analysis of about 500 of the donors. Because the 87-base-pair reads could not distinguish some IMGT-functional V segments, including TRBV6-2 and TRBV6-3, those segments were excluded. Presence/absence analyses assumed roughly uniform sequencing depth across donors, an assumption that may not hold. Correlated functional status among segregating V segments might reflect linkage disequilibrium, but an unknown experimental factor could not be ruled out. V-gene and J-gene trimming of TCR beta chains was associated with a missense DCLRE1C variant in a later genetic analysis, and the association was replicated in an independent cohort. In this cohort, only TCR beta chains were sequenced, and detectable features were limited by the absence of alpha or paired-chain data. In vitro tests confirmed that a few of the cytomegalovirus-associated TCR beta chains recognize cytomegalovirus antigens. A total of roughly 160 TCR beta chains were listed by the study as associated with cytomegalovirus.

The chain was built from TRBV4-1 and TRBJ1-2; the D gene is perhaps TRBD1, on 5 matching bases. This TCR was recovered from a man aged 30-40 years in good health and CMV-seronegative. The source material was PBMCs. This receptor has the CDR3 CASSQDPGNYGYTF. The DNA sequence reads TGCGCCAGCAGCCAAGATCCAGGGAACTATGGCTACACCTTC.